This T cell receptor (beta chain) stems from a study of shared clonotypes between healthy human individuals. Findings of the study overall: Estimated clonotype richness was generally higher in naive than memory subsets.

Several immunoSEQ 96-well plates shared each subset's DNA, each plate a replicate. The method was immunoSEQ multiplex PCR; TCRdb's version includes in-frame clones alone and lacks a portion of them. This sample has 2 million to 3 million clones, with approximately 94% found just once. Remarks on this clone: No antigen is known for it.

Germline CDR1 is MGHDK and CDR2 is SYGVNS. Trimming cost V 3 bases and J 0 bases, with 13 bases left between them. The CDR3 consists of 16 residues. The sample taken for sequencing was naive CD4+ T cells from PBMCs. Indicated subset: CD45RA+ positively selected. This chain connects TRBV25-1 to TRBJ2-3; no clear D. This sequence was found in a man younger than 35 in good health. Some clones in this sample may be carry-over from other donors' samples. In nucleotides, the CDR3 is TGTGCCAGCAGTGATTTCCTAACCCCTAGCACAGATACGCAGTATTTT. The encoded protein is CASSDFLTPSTDTQYF.